This T cell receptor (beta chain) came from a study of blood T cell repertoires in COVID-19. Across the study: The analysed material was cDNA or gDNA that came from T cells, B-cell-depleted T cells, or PBMCs.

The CDR3 runs 20 residues. The ends were cut back, 6 bases at V and 5 bases at J, with 32 bases in the middle. Germline V CDR1 and CDR2: MNHEY, SVGEGT. This clone was seen at least ten times. Original analysis: Amplified reference gene primers provided the basis for estimating nucleated cell counts. Assay used: immunoSEQ multiplex PCR; TCRdb lists only in-frame clones, some missing. For V, J and clone size, that table is used; D and trimming come from the DNA. This table has fewer than 200,000 clones, about 81% appearing once. The sequencing sample was made of peripheral blood. V gene TRBV6-2 or TRBV6-3 combines with J gene TRBJ1-5; D not certain. The TCR originated in a woman in her seventies with acute or convalescent COVID-19. The chain's CDR3 is CASSTLRRGSTTLRDQPQHF. The CDR3 DNA reads TGTGCCAGCAGCACCCTGCGGCGGGGATCGACCACTCTAAGGGATCAGCCCCAGCATTTT.